The present T cell receptor beta chain was sequenced within a study of early stage breast cancer tumors. Study-level points and caveats: Tumors had around 2.3-fold higher T cell density than normal breast. Chain pairing and CD4, CD8 or FOXP3 expression were not captured. In about 90% of the 16 patients, blood comparison separated tumor from normal breast.

The table came from immunoSEQ multiplex PCR; TCRdb's copy has only in-frame clones and leaves some out. The sample contains around 20,000 clones, 83% of which appear only once. The V gene lost 4 bases and the J gene lost 2 bases, with 14 bases spanning the gap. Germline assignment: CDR1 SGHAT and CDR2 FQNNGV. This CDR3 comprises 15 residues. Remarks on this clone: Its antigen is currently unknown.

The chain employs TRBV11-2 and TRBJ1-2; D remains ambiguous. Sequenced: blood. This sequence originates from a person between 70 and 80 years old with breast cancer. The CDR3 nucleotides read TGTGCCAGCAGCTCGCGGGTTGCGACAAACTATGGCTACACCTTC. Protein product: CASSSRVATNYGYTF. The variable domain in full, completed from reference TRBV11-2 and TRBJ1-2, reads EAGVAQSPRYKIIEKRQSVAFWCNPISGHATLYWYQQILGQGPKLLIQFQNNGVVDDSQLPKDRFSAERLKGVDSTLKIQPAKLEDSAVYLCASSSRVATNYGYTFGSGTRLTVV.